The sequence of this T cell receptor (beta chain) was determined in a study of T-cell reconstitution after alpha-beta-depleted transplantation in children. General observations from the study: Some patients owed their high day-60 TCRbeta diversity to surviving recipient T cells and thymic progenitors. Alpha-beta T cells about two months after transplant reportedly derived from several hundred expanded graft clones. Newly made T cells mostly supplied T-cell counts and diversity one year after transplant.

Unique molecular identifiers were incorporated into the prepared TCRbeta library. TCRdb analysed the PCR reads with MiXCR anew, one entry per CDR3 protein. The sample holds 670,000 or so distinct CDR3 sequences, over 10% seen once. Germline lookup yields CDR1 DFQATT and CDR2 SNEGSKA (reference sequence). The length of the CDR3 is 11 residues. Trimming cost V 8 bases and J 6 bases, with 13 bases left between them. On this clonotype itself: The antigen is not known.

The rearrangement uses TRBV20-1 and TRBJ1-1, with no clear D. This clonotype was sampled from a girl aged 2-10 years with congenital amegakaryocytic thrombocytopenia, due to receive a stem cell transplant. Material: PBMCs, obtained before TCRalphabeta/CD19-depleted stem cell transplant. Here the CDR3 reads CSSVQRAEAFF. The CDR3 nucleotides are TGCAGTTCGGTACAGCGGGCTGAAGCTTTCTTT.